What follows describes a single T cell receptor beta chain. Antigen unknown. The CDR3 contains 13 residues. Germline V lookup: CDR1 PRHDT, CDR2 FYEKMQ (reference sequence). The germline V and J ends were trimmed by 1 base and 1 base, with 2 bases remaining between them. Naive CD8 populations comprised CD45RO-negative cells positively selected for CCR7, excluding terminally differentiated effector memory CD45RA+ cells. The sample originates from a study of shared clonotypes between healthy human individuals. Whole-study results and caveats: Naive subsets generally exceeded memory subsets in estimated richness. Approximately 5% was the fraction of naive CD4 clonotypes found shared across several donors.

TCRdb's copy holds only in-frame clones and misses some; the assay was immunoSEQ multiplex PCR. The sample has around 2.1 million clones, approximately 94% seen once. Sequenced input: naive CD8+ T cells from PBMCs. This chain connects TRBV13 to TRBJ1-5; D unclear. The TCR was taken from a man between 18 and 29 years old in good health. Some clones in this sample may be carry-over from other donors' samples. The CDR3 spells CASSLASNQPQHF. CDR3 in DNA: TGTGCCAGCAGCTTAGCCAGCAATCAGCCCCAGCATTTT.